This TCR beta chain was recorded in a study of blood T cell repertoires in COVID-19. Turning to the study itself: Spain, Italy and the United States supplied samples that represented acute and convalescent COVID-19.

The table came from immunoSEQ multiplex PCR; TCRdb's copy has only in-frame clones and leaves some out. The repertoire holds about 260,000 clones, with around four fifths as singletons. This CDR3 contains 15 residues. CDR1 SGHRS and CDR2 YFSETQ come from the germline V gene. The J segment lost 4 bases and the V segment lost 1 base, leaving 3 bases of the junction unmatched. Sequencing input: peripheral blood. The genes are TRBV5-1 and TRBJ1-5, with 9 bases identical to TRBD1. This TCR came from an elderly woman with acute or convalescent COVID-19. The CDR3 DNA reads as TGCGCCAGCAGCTTGTTTGGGACAGGGAATCAGCCCCAGCATTTT. Protein: CASSLFGTGNQPQHF.